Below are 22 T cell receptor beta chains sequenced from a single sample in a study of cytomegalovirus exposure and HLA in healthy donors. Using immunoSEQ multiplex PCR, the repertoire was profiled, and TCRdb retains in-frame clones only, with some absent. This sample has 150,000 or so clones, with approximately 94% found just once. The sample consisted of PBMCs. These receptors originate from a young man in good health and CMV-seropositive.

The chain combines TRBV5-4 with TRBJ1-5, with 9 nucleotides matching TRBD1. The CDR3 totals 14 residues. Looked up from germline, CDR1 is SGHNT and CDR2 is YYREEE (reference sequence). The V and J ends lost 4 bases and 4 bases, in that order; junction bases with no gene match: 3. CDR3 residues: CASSTGTGNQPQHF. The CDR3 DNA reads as TGTGCCAGCAGCACCGGGACAGGGAATCAGCCCCAGCATTTT.

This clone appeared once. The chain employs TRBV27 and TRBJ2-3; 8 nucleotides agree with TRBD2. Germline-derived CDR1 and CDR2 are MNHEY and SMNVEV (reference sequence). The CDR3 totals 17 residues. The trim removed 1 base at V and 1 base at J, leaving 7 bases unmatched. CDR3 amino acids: CASSLLAGLTGTDTQYF. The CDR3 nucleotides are TGTGCCAGCAGTTTATTAGCGGGACTAACAGGCACAGATACGCAGTATTTT.

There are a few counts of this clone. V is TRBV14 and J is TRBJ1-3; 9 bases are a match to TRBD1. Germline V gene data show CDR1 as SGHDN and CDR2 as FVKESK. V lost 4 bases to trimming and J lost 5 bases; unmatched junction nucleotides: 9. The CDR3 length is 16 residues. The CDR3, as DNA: TGTGCCAGCAGCCTCGGGACAGGGACTGTGAGAAACACCATATATTTT. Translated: CASSLGTGTVRNTIYF. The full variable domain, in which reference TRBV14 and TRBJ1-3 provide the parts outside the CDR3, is EAGVTQFPSHSVIEKGQTVTLRCDPISGHDNLYWYRRVMGKEIKFLLHFVKESKQDESGMPNNRFLAERTGGTYSTLKVQPAELEDSGVYFCASSLGTGTVRNTIYFGEGSWLTVV.

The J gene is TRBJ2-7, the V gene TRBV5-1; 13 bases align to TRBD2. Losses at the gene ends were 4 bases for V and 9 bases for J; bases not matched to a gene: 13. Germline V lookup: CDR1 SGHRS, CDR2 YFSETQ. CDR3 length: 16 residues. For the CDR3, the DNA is TGCGCCAGCAGCGAGGGGACTAGCGGGACGAACTTTGGGCAGTACTTC. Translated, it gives CASSEGTSGTNFGQYF. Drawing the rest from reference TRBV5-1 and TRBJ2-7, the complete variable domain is KAGVTQTPRYLIKTRGQQVTLSCSPISGHRSVSWYQQTPGQGLQFLFEYFSETQRNKGNFPGRFSGRQFSNSRSEMNVSTLELGDSALYLCASSEGTSGTNFGQYFGPGTRLTVT.

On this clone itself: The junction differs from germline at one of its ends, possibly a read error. CDR3 amino acids: CASSQDSSQPQHF. The CDR3 DNA is TGTGCCAGCAGCCAAGATAGCAGTCAGCCCCAGCATTTT. This chain joins TRBV4-2 and TRBJ1-5; unclear D gene. CDR1 and CDR2 from the germline V gene are LGHNA and YNFKEQ. This CDR3 is 13 amino acids long.

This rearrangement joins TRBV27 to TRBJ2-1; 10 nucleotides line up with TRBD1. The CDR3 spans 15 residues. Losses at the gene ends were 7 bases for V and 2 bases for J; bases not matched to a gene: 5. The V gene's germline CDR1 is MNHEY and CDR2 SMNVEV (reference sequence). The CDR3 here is CASTRDRGPYNEQFF. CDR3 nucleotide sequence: TGTGCCAGCACCCGGGACAGGGGCCCCTACAATGAGCAGTTCTTC.

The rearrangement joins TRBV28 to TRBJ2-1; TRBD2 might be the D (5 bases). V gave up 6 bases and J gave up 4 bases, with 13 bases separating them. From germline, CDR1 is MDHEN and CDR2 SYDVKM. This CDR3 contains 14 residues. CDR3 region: CASSPGGGYNEQFF. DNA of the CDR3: TGTGCCAGCAGCCCCGGAGGTGGGTACAATGAGCAGTTCTTC.

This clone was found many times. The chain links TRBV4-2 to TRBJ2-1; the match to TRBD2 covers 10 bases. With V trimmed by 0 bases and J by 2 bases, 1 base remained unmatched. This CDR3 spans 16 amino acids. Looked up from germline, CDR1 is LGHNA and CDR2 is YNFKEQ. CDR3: CASSQDGTSAYNEQFF. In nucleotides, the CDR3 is TGTGCCAGCAGCCAAGATGGGACTAGCGCCTACAATGAGCAGTTCTTC.

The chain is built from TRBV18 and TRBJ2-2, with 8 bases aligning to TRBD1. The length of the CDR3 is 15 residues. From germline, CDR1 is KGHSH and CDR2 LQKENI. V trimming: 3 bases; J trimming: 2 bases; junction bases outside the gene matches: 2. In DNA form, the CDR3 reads TGTGCCAGCTCACCGACAGGGGTTAACACCGGGGAGCTGTTTTTT. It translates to CASSPTGVNTGELFF.

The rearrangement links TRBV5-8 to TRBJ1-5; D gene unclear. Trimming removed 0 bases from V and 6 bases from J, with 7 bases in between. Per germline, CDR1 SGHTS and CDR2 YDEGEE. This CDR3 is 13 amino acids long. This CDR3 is CASSLAGSQPQHF. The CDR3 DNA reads TGTGCCAGCAGCTTGGCCGGTTCTCAGCCCCAGCATTTT.

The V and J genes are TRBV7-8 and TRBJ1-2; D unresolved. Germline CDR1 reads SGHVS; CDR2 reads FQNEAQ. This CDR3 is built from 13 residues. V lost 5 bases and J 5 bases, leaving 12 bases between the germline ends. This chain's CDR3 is CASSPRTGYGYTF. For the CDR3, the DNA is TGTGCCAGCAGCCCTCGGACGGGATATGGCTACACCTTC.

The CDR3 coding sequence is TGTGCCACGACCGCAGGGCAATATCACTATGGCTACACCTTC. It yields the protein CATTAGQYHYGYTF. The rearrangement joins TRBV15 to TRBJ1-2; D possibly corresponds to TRBD1 (5 bases). The V end lost 9 bases, the J end lost 3 bases, and 17 bases lay between the germline ends. Germline V gene data show CDR1 as LNHNV and CDR2 as YYDKDF (reference sequence). The CDR3 contains 14 residues.

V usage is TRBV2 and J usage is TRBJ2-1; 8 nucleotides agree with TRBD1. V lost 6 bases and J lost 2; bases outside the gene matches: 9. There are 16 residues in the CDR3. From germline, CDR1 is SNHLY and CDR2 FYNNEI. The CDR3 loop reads CASRTPGQDPYNEQFF. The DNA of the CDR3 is TGTGCCAGCAGGACACCGGGACAGGATCCCTACAATGAGCAGTTCTTC.

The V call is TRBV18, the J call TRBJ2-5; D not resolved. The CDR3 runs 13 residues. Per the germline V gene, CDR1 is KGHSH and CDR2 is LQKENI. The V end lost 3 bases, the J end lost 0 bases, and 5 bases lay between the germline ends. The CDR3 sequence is CASSPTNQETQYF. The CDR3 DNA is TGTGCCAGCTCACCGACAAACCAAGAGACCCAGTACTTC.

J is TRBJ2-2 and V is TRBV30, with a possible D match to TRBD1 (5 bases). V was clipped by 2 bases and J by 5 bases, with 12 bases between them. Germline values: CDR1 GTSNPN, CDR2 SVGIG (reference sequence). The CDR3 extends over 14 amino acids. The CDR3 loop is CAWSRGRVTGELFF. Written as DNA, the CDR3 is TGTGCCTGGAGTAGGGGTAGGGTTACCGGGGAGCTGTTTTTT.

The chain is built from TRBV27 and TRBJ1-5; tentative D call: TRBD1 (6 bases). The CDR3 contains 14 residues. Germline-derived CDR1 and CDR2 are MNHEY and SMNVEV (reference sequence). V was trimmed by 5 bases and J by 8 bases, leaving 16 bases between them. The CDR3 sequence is CASSPQGVGEPQHF. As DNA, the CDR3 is TGTGCCAGCAGTCCACAGGGTGTCGGGGAGCCCCAGCATTTT.

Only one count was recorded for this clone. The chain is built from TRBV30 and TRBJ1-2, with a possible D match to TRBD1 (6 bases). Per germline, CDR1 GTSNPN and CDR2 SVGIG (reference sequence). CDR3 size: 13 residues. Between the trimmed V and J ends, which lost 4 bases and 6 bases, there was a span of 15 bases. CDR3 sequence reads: CAWIPESGDGYTF. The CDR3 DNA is TGTGCCTGGATCCCCGAGTCAGGGGATGGCTACACCTTC.

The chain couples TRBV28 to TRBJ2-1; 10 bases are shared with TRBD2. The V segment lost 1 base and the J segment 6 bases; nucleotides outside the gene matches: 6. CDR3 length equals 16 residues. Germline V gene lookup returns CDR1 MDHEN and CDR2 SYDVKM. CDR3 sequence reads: CASSLLAGGTGNEQFF. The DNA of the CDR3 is TGTGCCAGCAGTTTATTAGCGGGAGGAACAGGCAATGAGCAGTTCTTC.

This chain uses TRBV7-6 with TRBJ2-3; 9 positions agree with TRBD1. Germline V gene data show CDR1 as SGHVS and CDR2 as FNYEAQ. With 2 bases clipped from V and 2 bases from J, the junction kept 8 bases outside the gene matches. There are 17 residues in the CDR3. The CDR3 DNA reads TGTGCCAGCAGCTTATCACCGGACAGGGGACCCACAGATACGCAGTATTTT. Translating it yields CASSLSPDRGPTDTQYF.

The CDR3 DNA follows: TGTGCCTGGAGTACCCGCTCGGACACTGAAGCTTTCTTT. Residues: CAWSTRSDTEAFF. V and J are TRBV30 and TRBJ1-1, with D unclear. The CDR3 loop spans 13 amino acids. The germline V gene has CDR1 GTSNPN and CDR2 SVGIG (reference sequence). V was cut by 2 bases and J by 3 bases, with 10 bases left in between.

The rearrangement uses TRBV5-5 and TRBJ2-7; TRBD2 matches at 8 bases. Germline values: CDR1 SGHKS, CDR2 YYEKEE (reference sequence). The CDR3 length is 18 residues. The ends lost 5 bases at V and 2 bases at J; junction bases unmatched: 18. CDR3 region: CASRGAGGETGGTYEQYF. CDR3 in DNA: TGTGCCAGCAGGGGTGCGGGGGGCGAAACGGGAGGGACCTACGAGCAGTACTTC.

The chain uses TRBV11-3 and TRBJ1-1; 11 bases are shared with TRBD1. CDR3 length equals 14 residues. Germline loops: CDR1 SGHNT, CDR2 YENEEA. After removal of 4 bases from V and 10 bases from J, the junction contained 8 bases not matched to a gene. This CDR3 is CASSSSSDRGRAFF. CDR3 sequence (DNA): TGTGCCAGCAGCTCGTCATCGGACAGGGGGCGAGCTTTCTTT.